Listed below are T cell receptor beta chains from one sample, sequenced in a study of CD8+CD57+ T cells in acquired aplastic anemia. Each CDR3 protein gets one entry after TCRdb re-called the reads with MiXCR. The data show 160,000 or so distinct CDR3 sequences, 70% to 75% seen once. Sequencing used sorted CD4+, CD8+, or CD8+CD57+ T cells (not recorded which) from PBMCs. The receptors stem from a human donor with aplastic anemia. Both conserved end residues are part of each CDR3. A D gene is named only where the DNA matches it firmly. Some rows have no size entry. The others give once, few or many, or a class for an expanded clone.

d_call: NA; j_call: TRBJ1-1; clone_size: NA; v_call: TRBV2; cdr3_aa: CASSENPRGNTEAFF; cdr3_nt: TGTGCCAGCAGTGAGAACCCACGGGGGAACACTGAAGCTTTCTTT
d_call: NA; j_call: TRBJ2-7; clone_size: NA; v_call: TRBV4-1; cdr3_aa: CASSQDSYGTYEQYF; cdr3_nt: TGCGCCAGCAGCCAAGATTCGTACGGAACCTACGAGCAGTACTTC
d_call: TRBD1; j_call: TRBJ2-7; clone_size: NA; v_call: TRBV12-3/TRBV12-4; cdr3_aa: CASRSNPGTGTHEQYF; cdr3_nt: TGTGCCAGCAGATCCAACCCCGGGACAGGGACCCACGAGCAGTACTTC
d_call: TRBD1; j_call: TRBJ2-7; clone_size: many; v_call: TRBV12-3/TRBV12-4; cdr3_aa: CASSLRTGLGYEQYF; cdr3_nt: TGTGCCAGCAGTTTGCGGACAGGGCTCGGCTACGAGCAGTACTTC
d_call: NA; j_call: TRBJ2-7; clone_size: NA; v_call: TRBV20-1; cdr3_aa: CSARDHRTRTYEQYF; cdr3_nt: TGCAGTGCTAGAGATCACAGGACCAGAACCTACGAGCAGTACTTC
d_call: NA; j_call: TRBJ2-7; clone_size: few; v_call: TRBV11-2; cdr3_aa: CASSLDGTEQYF; cdr3_nt: TGTGCCAGCAGCTTAGATGGTACCGAGCAGTACTTC
d_call: NA; j_call: TRBJ2-5; clone_size: few; v_call: TRBV15; cdr3_aa: CATSRAASVETQYF; cdr3_nt: TGTGCCACCAGCAGAGCTGCTAGCGTGGAGACCCAGTACTTC
d_call: NA; j_call: TRBJ2-1; clone_size: NA; v_call: TRBV2; cdr3_aa: CASSEAGPNEQFF; cdr3_nt: TGTGCCAGCAGTGAGGCGGGGCCGAATGAGCAGTTCTTC
d_call: TRBD2; j_call: TRBJ2-3; clone_size: NA; v_call: TRBV10-3; cdr3_aa: CAISLSGSNTDTQYF; cdr3_nt: TGTGCCATCAGTTTGAGCGGGAGTAACACAGATACGCAGTATTTT
d_call: NA; j_call: TRBJ2-1; clone_size: NA; v_call: TRBV2; cdr3_aa: CASGTEYTGSSYNEQFF; cdr3_nt: TGTGCCAGTGGCACAGAGTATACTGGGAGCTCCTACAATGAGCAGTTCTTC
d_call: NA; j_call: TRBJ2-3; clone_size: NA; v_call: TRBV24-1; cdr3_aa: CATSDSVGGKTDTQYF; cdr3_nt: TGTGCCACCAGTGATTCCGTCGGGGGTAAAACAGATACGCAGTATTTT
d_call: TRBD1; j_call: TRBJ1-1; clone_size: NA; v_call: TRBV5-8; cdr3_aa: CASSLGTGNTEAFF; cdr3_nt: TGTGCCAGCAGCTTGGGGACAGGGAACACTGAAGCTTTCTTT
d_call: TRBD2; j_call: TRBJ2-3; clone_size: NA; v_call: TRBV20-1; cdr3_aa: CSAALRGGSTDTQYF; cdr3_nt: TGCAGTGCTGCCTTGCGGGGGGGAAGCACAGATACGCAGTATTTT
d_call: NA; j_call: TRBJ2-7; clone_size: NA; v_call: TRBV6-5; cdr3_aa: CASGGRTYEQYF; cdr3_nt: TGTGCCAGCGGCGGCAGGACCTACGAGCAGTACTTC
d_call: TRBD1; j_call: TRBJ1-5; clone_size: NA; v_call: TRBV2; cdr3_aa: CASSPQDRLDQPQHF; cdr3_nt: TGTGCCAGCAGTCCTCAGGACAGGCTCGATCAGCCCCAGCATTTT
d_call: NA; j_call: TRBJ1-2; clone_size: NA; v_call: TRBV20-1; cdr3_aa: CSARDRGGRGYTF; cdr3_nt: TGCAGTGCTAGAGATCGGGGGGGAAGAGGCTACACCTTC
d_call: TRBD1; j_call: TRBJ2-7; clone_size: few; v_call: TRBV7-9; cdr3_aa: CASSTGQGAYEQYF; cdr3_nt: TGTGCCAGCAGCACGGGACAGGGGGCTTACGAGCAGTACTTC
d_call: TRBD1; j_call: TRBJ1-1; clone_size: once; v_call: TRBV4-1; cdr3_aa: CASAETGETEAFF; cdr3_nt: TGCGCCAGCGCAGAGACAGGGGAGACTGAAGCTTTCTTT
d_call: TRBD1; j_call: TRBJ2-7; clone_size: NA; v_call: TRBV20-1; cdr3_aa: CSARAGTGLTYEQYF; cdr3_nt: TGCAGTGCTAGAGCCGGGACAGGCCTTACCTACGAGCAGTACTTC
d_call: NA; j_call: TRBJ1-5; clone_size: NA; v_call: TRBV9; cdr3_aa: CASSGGGGVNQPQHF; cdr3_nt: TGTGCCAGCAGCGGGGGGGGGGGGGTCAATCAGCCCCAGCATTTT
d_call: TRBD2; j_call: TRBJ2-1; clone_size: many; v_call: TRBV6-4; cdr3_aa: CASSDSAGGPSNEQFF; cdr3_nt: TGTGCCAGCAGTGACTCGGCGGGGGGGCCTTCCAATGAGCAGTTCTTC
d_call: NA; j_call: TRBJ2-5; clone_size: NA; v_call: TRBV7-9; cdr3_aa: CASSLLRGLETQYF; cdr3_nt: TGTGCCAGCAGCTTACTTCGGGGACTAGAGACCCAGTACTTC
d_call: NA; j_call: TRBJ1-1; clone_size: NA; v_call: TRBV5-5; cdr3_aa: CASSPITGNTEAFF; cdr3_nt: TGTGCCAGCAGCCCTATTACAGGGAACACTGAAGCTTTCTTT
d_call: NA; j_call: TRBJ2-5; clone_size: few; v_call: TRBV20-1; cdr3_aa: CSARGRVIQETQYF; cdr3_nt: TGCAGTGCTAGGGGCAGGGTGATCCAAGAGACCCAGTACTTC
d_call: NA; j_call: TRBJ2-1; clone_size: NA; v_call: TRBV24-1; cdr3_aa: CATSDSTDAEQFF; cdr3_nt: TGTGCCACCAGTGATTCGACAGACGCTGAGCAGTTCTTC
d_call: NA; j_call: TRBJ2-2; clone_size: NA; v_call: TRBV25-1; cdr3_aa: CASSPRVTRELFF; cdr3_nt: TGTGCCAGCAGCCCCCGGGTCACCAGGGAGCTGTTTTTT
d_call: NA; j_call: TRBJ2-2; clone_size: NA; v_call: TRBV10-2; cdr3_aa: CASTQTGGELFF; cdr3_nt: TGCGCCAGCACCCAGACGGGGGGGGAGCTGTTTTTT
d_call: NA; j_call: TRBJ2-2; clone_size: many; v_call: TRBV12-5; cdr3_aa: CASGLDRVRTRELFF; cdr3_nt: TGTGCTAGTGGTTTGGACAGGGTTAGAACCAGGGAGCTGTTTTTT
d_call: NA; j_call: TRBJ2-5; clone_size: few; v_call: TRBV29-1; cdr3_aa: CSVAGAAGLETQYF; cdr3_nt: TGCAGCGTTGCTGGGGCCGCGGGATTAGAGACCCAGTACTTC
d_call: NA; j_call: TRBJ2-5; clone_size: NA; v_call: TRBV24-1; cdr3_aa: CATSDEGWETQYF; cdr3_nt: TGTGCCACCAGTGACGAGGGGTGGGAGACCCAGTACTTC
d_call: NA; j_call: TRBJ1-5; clone_size: few; v_call: TRBV9; cdr3_aa: CASSGSFNQPQHF; cdr3_nt: TGTGCCAGCAGCGGCAGCTTCAATCAGCCCCAGCATTTT
d_call: TRBD1; j_call: TRBJ2-1; clone_size: NA; v_call: TRBV5-6; cdr3_aa: CASSPRDREYNEQFF; cdr3_nt: TGTGCCAGCAGCCCCCGGGACAGGGAGTACAATGAGCAGTTCTTC
d_call: NA; j_call: TRBJ2-7; clone_size: few; v_call: TRBV12-3/TRBV12-4; cdr3_aa: CASSFRGSYEQYF; cdr3_nt: TGTGCCAGCAGTTTCCGGGGCTCCTACGAGCAGTACTTC
d_call: TRBD1; j_call: TRBJ1-3; clone_size: NA; v_call: TRBV19; cdr3_aa: CASTVDRPTSSGNTIYF; cdr3_nt: TGTGCCAGTACCGTGGACAGGCCCACAAGCTCTGGAAACACCATATATTTT
d_call: TRBD1; j_call: TRBJ2-3; clone_size: once; v_call: TRBV29-1; cdr3_aa: CSARGTGSPDTQYF; cdr3_nt: TGCAGTGCTAGAGGGACAGGGTCCCCAGATACGCAGTATTTT
d_call: NA; j_call: TRBJ2-7; clone_size: NA; v_call: TRBV19; cdr3_aa: CASSIGTEQYF; cdr3_nt: TGTGCCAGTAGTATAGGGACAGAGCAGTACTTC
d_call: NA; j_call: TRBJ2-7; clone_size: NA; v_call: TRBV9; cdr3_aa: CASSVGASSYEQYF; cdr3_nt: TGTGCCAGCAGCGTAGGGGCCAGTTCCTACGAGCAGTACTTC
d_call: TRBD2; j_call: TRBJ2-3; clone_size: NA; v_call: TRBV4-3; cdr3_aa: CASSQGTSGGRTDTQYF; cdr3_nt: TGCGCCAGCAGCCAAGGGACTAGCGGGGGCCGCACAGATACGCAGTATTTT
d_call: NA; j_call: TRBJ1-4; clone_size: NA; v_call: TRBV29-1; cdr3_aa: CSAAGGREKLFF; cdr3_nt: TGCAGCGCGGCAGGCGGCCGGGAAAAACTGTTTTTT
d_call: NA; j_call: TRBJ2-5; clone_size: NA; v_call: TRBV24-1; cdr3_aa: CATSENTGLQETQYF; cdr3_nt: TGTGCCACCAGTGAGAACACAGGGTTACAAGAGACCCAGTACTTC
d_call: TRBD2; j_call: TRBJ2-3; clone_size: NA; v_call: TRBV7-2; cdr3_aa: CASSPGLAGDIDTQYF; cdr3_nt: TGTGCCAGCAGCCCAGGACTAGCGGGAGATATAGATACGCAGTATTTT
d_call: TRBD2; j_call: TRBJ2-5; clone_size: few; v_call: TRBV15; cdr3_aa: CATSGGLAGGPGETQYF; cdr3_nt: TGTGCCACCAGCGGGGGACTAGCGGGAGGGCCGGGGGAGACCCAGTACTTC
d_call: NA; j_call: TRBJ2-7; clone_size: NA; v_call: TRBV2; cdr3_aa: CASSGTYEQYF; cdr3_nt: TGTGCCAGCAGTGGAACCTACGAGCAGTACTTC
d_call: TRBD1; j_call: TRBJ1-4; clone_size: NA; v_call: TRBV25-1; cdr3_aa: CASSKTGTGVEKLFF; cdr3_nt: TGCGCCAGCAGCAAAACCGGGACAGGGGTTGAAAAACTGTTTTTT
d_call: NA; j_call: TRBJ1-6; clone_size: few; v_call: TRBV12-3/TRBV12-4; cdr3_aa: CASSEWQLSSYNSPLHF; cdr3_nt: TGTGCCAGCAGTGAGTGGCAGCTAAGCTCCTATAATTCACCCCTCCACTTT
d_call: TRBD2; j_call: TRBJ2-1; clone_size: NA; v_call: TRBV29-1; cdr3_aa: CSGVTSGAGNEQFF; cdr3_nt: TGCAGCGGCGTGACTAGCGGGGCTGGTAATGAGCAGTTCTTC
d_call: TRBD1; j_call: TRBJ2-2; clone_size: NA; v_call: TRBV20-1; cdr3_aa: CSARQGVGTGELFF; cdr3_nt: TGCAGTGCTAGGCAGGGGGTTGGAACCGGGGAGCTGTTTTTT
d_call: NA; j_call: TRBJ2-7; clone_size: NA; v_call: TRBV20-1; cdr3_aa: CSALTRTISSYEQYF; cdr3_nt: TGCAGTGCTTTAACCCGGACCATAAGCTCCTACGAGCAGTACTTC
d_call: TRBD1; j_call: TRBJ1-6; clone_size: NA; v_call: TRBV19; cdr3_aa: CASSVRDRQSPLHF; cdr3_nt: TGTGCCAGTAGTGTCCGGGACAGGCAGTCACCCCTCCACTTT